This T cell receptor (beta chain) was profiled in a study of cytomegalovirus exposure and HLA in healthy donors. Whole-study findings and limits: It was 150 to 200 TCR beta chains that were listed as cytomegalovirus-associated. Published work reported that the classifier diagnosed cytomegalovirus status with high specificity and sensitivity. Whilst most TCR sequences proved rare, a subset of public TCRs occurred across many donors.

This CDR3 has 19 amino acids. V trimming: 0 bases; J trimming: 8 bases; junction bases outside the gene matches: 16. Germline V gene lookup returns CDR1 MGHRA and CDR2 YSYEKL. As to this clone: Its antigen is undetermined.

The assay was immunoSEQ multiplex PCR, and TCRdb's table has in-frame clones only and misses some. Here the sample spans about 130,000 clones, nearly 90% being singletons. The sequence came from a woman in her late teens or twenties in good health and CMV-seronegative. Sequenced material: PBMCs. The chain links TRBV4-1 to TRBJ2-3; 11 nucleotides line up with TRBD2. CDR3 amino acids: CASSQEGRGLAGGSVTQYF. DNA for the CDR3: TGCGCCAGCAGCCAAGAAGGGCGGGGGCTAGCGGGGGGCTCGGTTACGCAGTATTTT.